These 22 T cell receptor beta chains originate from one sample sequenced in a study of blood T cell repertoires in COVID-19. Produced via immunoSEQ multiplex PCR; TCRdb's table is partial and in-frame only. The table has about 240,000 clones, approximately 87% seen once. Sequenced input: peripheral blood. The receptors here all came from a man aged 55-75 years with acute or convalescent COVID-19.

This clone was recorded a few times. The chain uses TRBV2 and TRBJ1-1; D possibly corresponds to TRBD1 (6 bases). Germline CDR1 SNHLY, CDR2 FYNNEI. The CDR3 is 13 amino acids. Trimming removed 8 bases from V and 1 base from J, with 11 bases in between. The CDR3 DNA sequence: TGTGCCAGCGGTACAGGGACGAACACTGAAGCTTTCTTT. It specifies CASGTGTNTEAFF.

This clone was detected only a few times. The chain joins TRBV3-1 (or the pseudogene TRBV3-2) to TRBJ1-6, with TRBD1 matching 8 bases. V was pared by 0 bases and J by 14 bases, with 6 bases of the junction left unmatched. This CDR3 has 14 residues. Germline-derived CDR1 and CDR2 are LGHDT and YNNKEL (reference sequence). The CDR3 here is CASSQEDRDIALHF. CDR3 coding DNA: TGTGCCAGCAGCCAAGAGGACAGGGATATAGCCCTCCACTTT.

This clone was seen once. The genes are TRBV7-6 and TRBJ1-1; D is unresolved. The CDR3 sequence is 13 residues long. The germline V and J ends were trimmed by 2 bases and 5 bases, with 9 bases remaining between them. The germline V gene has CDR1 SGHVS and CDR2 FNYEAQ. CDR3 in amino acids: CASSLPGNTEAFF. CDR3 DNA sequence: TGTGCCAGCAGCTTACCAGGAAATACTGAAGCTTTCTTT.

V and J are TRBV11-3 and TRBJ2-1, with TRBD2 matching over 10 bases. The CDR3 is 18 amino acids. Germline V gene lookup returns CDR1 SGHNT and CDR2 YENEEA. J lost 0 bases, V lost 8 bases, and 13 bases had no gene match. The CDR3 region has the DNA TGTGCCAGCCGGAGATGGACTAGCGGAGGGAACTCCTACAATGAGCAGTTCTTC. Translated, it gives CASRRWTSGGNSYNEQFF.

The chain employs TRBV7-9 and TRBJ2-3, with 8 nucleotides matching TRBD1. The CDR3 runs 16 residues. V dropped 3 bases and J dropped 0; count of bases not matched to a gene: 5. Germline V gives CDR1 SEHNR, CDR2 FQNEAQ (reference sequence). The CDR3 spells CASSFDRGPSTDTQYF. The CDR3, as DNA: TGTGCCAGCAGCTTCGACAGGGGACCGAGCACAGATACGCAGTATTTT.

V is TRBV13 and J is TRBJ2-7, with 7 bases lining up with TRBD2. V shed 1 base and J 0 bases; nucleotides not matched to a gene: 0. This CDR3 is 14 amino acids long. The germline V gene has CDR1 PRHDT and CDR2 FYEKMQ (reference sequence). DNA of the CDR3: TGTGCCAGCAGCTTAGCGGGGGGCTCCTACGAGCAGTACTTC. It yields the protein CASSLAGGSYEQYF.

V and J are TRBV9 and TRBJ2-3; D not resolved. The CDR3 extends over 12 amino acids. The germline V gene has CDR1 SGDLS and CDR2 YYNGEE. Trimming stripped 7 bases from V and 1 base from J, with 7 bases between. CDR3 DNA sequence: TGTGCCAGCGGAGTGGGCACAGATACGCAGTATTTT. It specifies CASGVGTDTQYF.

CDR3 in amino acids: CASSLDILAEQYF. In nucleotides, the CDR3 is TGTGCCAGCAGCTTAGATATACTTGCCGAGCAGTACTTC. This sequence joins TRBV11-2 and TRBJ2-7; D is unclear. V lost 0 bases and J lost 6, with 9 bases in between. This CDR3 region has 13 residues. The germline V gene has CDR1 SGHAT and CDR2 FQNNGV.

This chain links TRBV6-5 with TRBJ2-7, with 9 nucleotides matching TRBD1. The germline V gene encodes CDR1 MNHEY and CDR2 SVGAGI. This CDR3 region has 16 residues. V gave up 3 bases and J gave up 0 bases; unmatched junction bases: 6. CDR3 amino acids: CASSYTGTGSSYEQYF. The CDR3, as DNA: TGTGCCAGCAGTTATACCGGGACAGGGAGCTCCTACGAGCAGTACTTC.

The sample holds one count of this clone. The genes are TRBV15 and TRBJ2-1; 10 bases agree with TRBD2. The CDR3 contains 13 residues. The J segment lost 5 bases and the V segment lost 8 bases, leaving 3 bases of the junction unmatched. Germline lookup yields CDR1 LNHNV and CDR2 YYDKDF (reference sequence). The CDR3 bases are TGTGCCACCTCCGGGACTAGCGACAATGAGCAGTTCTTC. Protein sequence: CATSGTSDNEQFF.

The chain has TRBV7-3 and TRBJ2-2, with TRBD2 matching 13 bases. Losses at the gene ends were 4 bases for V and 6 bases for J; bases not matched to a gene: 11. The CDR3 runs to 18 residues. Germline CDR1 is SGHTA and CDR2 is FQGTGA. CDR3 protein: CASSYEGLAGDYAGELFF. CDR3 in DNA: TGTGCCAGCAGCTACGAAGGACTAGCGGGAGATTACGCCGGGGAGCTGTTTTTT.

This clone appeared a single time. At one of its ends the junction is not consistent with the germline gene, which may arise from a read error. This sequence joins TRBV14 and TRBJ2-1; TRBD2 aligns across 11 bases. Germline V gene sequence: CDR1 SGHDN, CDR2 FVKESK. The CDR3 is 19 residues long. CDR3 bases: TGTGCCAGCAGTCAAGAATTAGCGGGAGGGGAGTTATTAGTTGATGAGCAGTTCTTC. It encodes CASSQELAGGELLVDEQFF.

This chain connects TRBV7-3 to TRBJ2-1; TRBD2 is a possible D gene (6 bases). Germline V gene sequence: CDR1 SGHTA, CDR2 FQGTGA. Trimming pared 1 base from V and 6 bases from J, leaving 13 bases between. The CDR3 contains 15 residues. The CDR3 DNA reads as TGTGCCAGCAGCTTAAGGGGACTGGCACGCAATGAGCAGTTCTTC. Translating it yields CASSLRGLARNEQFF.

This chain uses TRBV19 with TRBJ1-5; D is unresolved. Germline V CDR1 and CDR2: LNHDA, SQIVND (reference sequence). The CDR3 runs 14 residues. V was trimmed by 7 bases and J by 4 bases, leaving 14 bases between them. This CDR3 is CASTPGLNNQPQHF. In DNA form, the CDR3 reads TGTGCCAGTACCCCTGGACTCAATAATCAGCCCCAGCATTTT.

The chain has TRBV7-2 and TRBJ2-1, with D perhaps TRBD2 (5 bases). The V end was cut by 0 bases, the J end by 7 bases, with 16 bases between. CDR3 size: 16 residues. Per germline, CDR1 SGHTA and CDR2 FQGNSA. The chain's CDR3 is CASSLAVEMGVNEQFF. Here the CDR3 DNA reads TGTGCCAGCAGCTTAGCCGTAGAAATGGGAGTGAATGAGCAGTTCTTC.

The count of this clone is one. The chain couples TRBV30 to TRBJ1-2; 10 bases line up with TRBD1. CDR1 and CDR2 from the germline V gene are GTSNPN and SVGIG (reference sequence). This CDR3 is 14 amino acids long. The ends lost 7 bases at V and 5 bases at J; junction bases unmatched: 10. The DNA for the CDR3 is TGTGCCTCCCTCCCGGACAGGGGGGATTATGGCTACACCTTC. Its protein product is CASLPDRGDYGYTF.

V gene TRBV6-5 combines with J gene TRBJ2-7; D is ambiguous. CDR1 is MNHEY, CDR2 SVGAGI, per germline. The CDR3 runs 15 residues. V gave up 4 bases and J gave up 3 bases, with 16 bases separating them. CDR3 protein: CASSSPAASSYEQYF. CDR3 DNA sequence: TGTGCCAGCAGTTCCCCCGCGGCGTCCAGCTACGAGCAGTACTTC.

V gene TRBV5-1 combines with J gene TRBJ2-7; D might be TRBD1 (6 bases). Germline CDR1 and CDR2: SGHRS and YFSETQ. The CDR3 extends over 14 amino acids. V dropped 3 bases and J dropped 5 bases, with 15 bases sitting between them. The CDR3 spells CASSSGQSHDEQYF. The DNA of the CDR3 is TGCGCCAGCAGCTCCGGACAGAGCCATGACGAGCAGTACTTC.

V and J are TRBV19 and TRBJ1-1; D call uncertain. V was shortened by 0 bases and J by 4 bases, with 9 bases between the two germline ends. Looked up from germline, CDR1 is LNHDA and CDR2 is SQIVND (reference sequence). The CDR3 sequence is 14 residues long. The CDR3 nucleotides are TGTGCCAGTAGTATAGAGGCCAGGTCCACTGAAGCTTTCTTT. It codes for CASSIEARSTEAFF.

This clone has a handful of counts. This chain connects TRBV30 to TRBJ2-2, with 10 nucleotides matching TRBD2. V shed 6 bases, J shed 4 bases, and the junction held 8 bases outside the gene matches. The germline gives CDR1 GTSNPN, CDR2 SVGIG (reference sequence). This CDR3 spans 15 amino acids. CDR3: CACTEIAGGTGELFF. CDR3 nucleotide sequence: TGTGCCTGCACAGAGATAGCGGGGGGCACCGGGGAGCTGTTTTTT. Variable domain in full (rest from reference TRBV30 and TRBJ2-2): SQTIHQWPATLVQPVGSPLSLECTVEGTSNPNLYWYRQAAGRGLQLLFYSVGIGQISSEVPQNLSASRPQDRQFILSSKKLLLSDSGFYLCACTEIAGGTGELFFGEGSRLTVL.

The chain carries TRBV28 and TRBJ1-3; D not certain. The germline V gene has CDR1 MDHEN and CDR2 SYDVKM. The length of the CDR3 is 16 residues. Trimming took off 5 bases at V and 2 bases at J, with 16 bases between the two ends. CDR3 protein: CASSPSDGLTGNTIYF. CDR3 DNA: TGTGCCAGCAGTCCTTCTGACGGACTGACTGGAAACACCATATATTTT.

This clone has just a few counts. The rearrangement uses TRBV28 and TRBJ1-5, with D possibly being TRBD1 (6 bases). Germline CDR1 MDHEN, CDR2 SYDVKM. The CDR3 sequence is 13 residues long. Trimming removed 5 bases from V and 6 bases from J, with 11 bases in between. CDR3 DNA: TGTGCCAGCAGTGGGGGCGCGAGTCAGCCCCAGCATTTT. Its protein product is CASSGGASQPQHF.